This T cell receptor (beta chain) was recorded in a study of T cell repertoires in cytomegalovirus infection (dated by TCRdb to between 2018 and 2020). In the study overall: Recently identified HLA-C-restricted CMV epitopes, whose presentation resists viral immunomodulation, were targeted by peptide stimulations together with well-studied HLA-B-restricted epitopes. Because public TCR beta signatures pointed to carriage of CMV infection together with the matching HLA type, the HLA type of each donor mattered for the analysis. The paper as a whole reports these results and caveats: Cumulative frequency of public TCR beta family members discriminated carriers of CMV infection plus the relevant HLA type in this cohort and an independent 352-donor cohort. The ex vivo response was dominated by HLA-C-restricted CMV-specific TCR beta clonotypes, and the single most frequent clonotype in two of eight donors was supplied by these HLA-C-restricted clonotypes.

According to the study, the label for this sample's treatment or condition signals: in vitro stimulation with specific CMV peptide epitopes to enrich CMV-specific T cells. Sequenced using an Illumina HiSeq 1500. TCRdb reprocessed the public reads (quality trimming at Q25 with fastp, clone calling with MiXCR) and kept in-frame beta chains. CDR3 protein sequences are deduplicated, and each keeps its most common genes and DNA. The sample table contains around 500,000 distinct CDR3 sequences; only one count was recorded for about 42% of them. 43% of the sample is in the top ten clones. This clonotype was observed a few times. The antigen it binds to is not known. No base quality values were provided; no much bigger clone lies one nucleotide off. The receptor's source is a human donor in good health (CMV status not recorded). Some clones in this sample may be carry-over from other donors' samples. Specimen: cultured PBMCs, collected from culture after CMV antigen stimulation.

The CDR3 here reads CASSSGTGETQYF. In nucleotides, the sequence is TGTGCCAGCAGCTCCGGGACAGGGGAGACCCAGTACTTC. This receptor chain uses TRBV11-2 and TRBJ2-5; TRBD1 agrees with 9 junctional bases. The CDR3 numbers 13 residues from cysteine through phenylalanine. The sequence is cut down to CDR3 DNA, 39 bases in frame from base 1. The germline V end is reduced by 4 bases and the J end by 5 bases; junction bases left unmatched: 2. The CDR1 and CDR2 encoded by the germline V gene are SGHAT and FQNNGV.